This entry describes one T cell receptor beta chain. Its antigen is still unknown. This sample is drawn from a study of cytomegalovirus exposure and HLA in healthy donors. Study-wide findings and caveats: Presence/absence comparisons presumed near-even sequencing depth among donors.

PCR involved 60 Vbeta and 13 Jbeta primers. Assay used: immunoSEQ multiplex PCR; TCRdb lists only in-frame clones, some missing. The sample lists around 100,000 clones, over 60% occurring once. The sequence derives from a man aged 25-45 years in good health and CMV-seropositive. Sequences were obtained from PBMCs.

Here the CDR3 reads CASSLDRTKNSPLHF. In DNA, the CDR3 is TGTGCCAGCAGCTTAGACCGGACAAAGAATTCACCCCTCCACTTT. V usage is TRBV7-2 and J usage is TRBJ1-6; the D gene is possibly TRBD1 (5 bases). The CDR3 consists of 15 residues. Looked up from germline, CDR1 is SGHTA and CDR2 is FQGNSA. V lost 1 base and J lost 7, with 11 bases in between. Based on the CDR3 plus reference TRBV7-2 and TRBJ1-6, the full variable domain is GAGVSQSPSNKVTEKGKDVELRCDPISGHTALYWYRQSLGQGLEFLIYFQGNSAPDKSGLPSDRFSAERTGGSVSTLTIQRTQQEDSAVYLCASSLDRTKNSPLHFGNGTRLTVT.